This TCR beta chain was captured by sequencing in a study of cytomegalovirus exposure and HLA in healthy donors. For the study at large: The roughly 120 validation repertoires used the same platform as the roughly 670 first-cohort repertoires (as reported by a later analysis). General study points: Rare sequences made up most TCRs, while some public TCRs were found in many donors. The study recorded over 150 TCR beta chains that were cytomegalovirus-associated. Confirmation was obtained in vitro that a few CMV-associated chains are specific for CMV antigens.

This CDR3 has 17 residues. Losses at the gene ends were 3 bases for V and 0 bases for J; bases not matched to a gene: 8. Germline assignment: CDR1 SGHDT and CDR2 YYEEEE. TCRdb's copy holds only in-frame clones and misses some; the assay was immunoSEQ multiplex PCR. The sample has 150,000 to 200,000 clones; 84% are singletons. About this clone: Its antigen is not identified.

The chain employs TRBV5-6 and TRBJ1-4; 7 bases align to TRBD1. This TCR came from a man younger than 35 in good health and CMV-seropositive. The sample was PBMCs. The CDR3 loop reads CASSSPGQTATNEKLFF. The DNA for the CDR3 is TGTGCCAGCAGCTCACCGGGACAGACTGCAACTAATGAAAAACTGTTTTTT.